This TCR beta chain was profiled in a study of cytotoxic CD8 clonotypes in ibrutinib-treated CLL. About the study: Overall, roughly 25 responses were partial and 2 complete; following median 68 months, around 15 patients stayed remitted and roughly twelve progressed.

Deletions cut 4 bases from V and 0 bases from J, with 10 bases between. Germline loops: CDR1 SNHLY, CDR2 FYNNEI. The length of the CDR3 is 14 residues. Here immunoSEQ multiplex PCR was the method, and the copy in TCRdb shows in-frame clones only, minus some. The data hold about 35,000 clones, with 49% observed a single time. Worth noting for this clone: Its specificity is not known.

Study observations and caveats: Having risen at ibrutinib response, clonality had fallen back toward baseline by progression. Public clonotypes, found uncommonly, either contracted or stayed stable on treatment.

The material was PBMCs, obtained before ibrutinib treatment. This TCR derives from a human donor with chronic lymphocytic leukemia. J is TRBJ2-7 and V is TRBV2; TRBD1 is a possible D gene (6 bases). The CDR3 DNA sequence: TGTGCCAGCAGTGGAACGGGACACTCCTACGAGCAGTACTTC. It translates to CASSGTGHSYEQYF.